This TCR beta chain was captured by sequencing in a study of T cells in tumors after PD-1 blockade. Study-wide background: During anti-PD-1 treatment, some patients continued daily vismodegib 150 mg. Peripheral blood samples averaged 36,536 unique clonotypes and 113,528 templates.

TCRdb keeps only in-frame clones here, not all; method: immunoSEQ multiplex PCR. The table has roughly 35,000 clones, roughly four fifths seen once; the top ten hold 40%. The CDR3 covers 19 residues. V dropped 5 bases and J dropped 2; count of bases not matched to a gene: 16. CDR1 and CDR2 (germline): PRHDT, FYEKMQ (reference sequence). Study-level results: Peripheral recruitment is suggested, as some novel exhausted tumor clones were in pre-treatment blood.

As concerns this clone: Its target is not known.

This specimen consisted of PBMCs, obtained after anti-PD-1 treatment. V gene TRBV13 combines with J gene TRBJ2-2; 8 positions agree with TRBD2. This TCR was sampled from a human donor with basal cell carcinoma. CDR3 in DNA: TGTGCCAGCAGCCCCGCCCTACTAGCGGAGACCGATAACACCGGGGAGCTGTTTTTT. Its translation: CASSPALLAETDNTGELFF.